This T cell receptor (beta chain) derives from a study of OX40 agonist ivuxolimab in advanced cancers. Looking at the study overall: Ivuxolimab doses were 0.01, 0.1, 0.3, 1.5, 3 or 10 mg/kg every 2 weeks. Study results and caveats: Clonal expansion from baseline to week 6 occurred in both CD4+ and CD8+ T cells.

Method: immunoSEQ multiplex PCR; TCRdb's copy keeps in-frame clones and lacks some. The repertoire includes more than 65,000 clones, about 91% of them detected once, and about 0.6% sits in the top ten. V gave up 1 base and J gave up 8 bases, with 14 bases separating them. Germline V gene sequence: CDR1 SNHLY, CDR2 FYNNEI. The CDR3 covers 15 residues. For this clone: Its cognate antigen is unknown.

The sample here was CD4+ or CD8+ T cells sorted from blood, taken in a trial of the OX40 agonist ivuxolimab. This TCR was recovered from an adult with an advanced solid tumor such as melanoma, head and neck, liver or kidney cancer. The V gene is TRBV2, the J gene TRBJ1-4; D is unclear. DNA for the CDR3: TGTGCCAGCAGTGAAGAGAGTCTAAGGGAAGAAAAACTGTTTTTT. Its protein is CASSEESLREEKLFF.